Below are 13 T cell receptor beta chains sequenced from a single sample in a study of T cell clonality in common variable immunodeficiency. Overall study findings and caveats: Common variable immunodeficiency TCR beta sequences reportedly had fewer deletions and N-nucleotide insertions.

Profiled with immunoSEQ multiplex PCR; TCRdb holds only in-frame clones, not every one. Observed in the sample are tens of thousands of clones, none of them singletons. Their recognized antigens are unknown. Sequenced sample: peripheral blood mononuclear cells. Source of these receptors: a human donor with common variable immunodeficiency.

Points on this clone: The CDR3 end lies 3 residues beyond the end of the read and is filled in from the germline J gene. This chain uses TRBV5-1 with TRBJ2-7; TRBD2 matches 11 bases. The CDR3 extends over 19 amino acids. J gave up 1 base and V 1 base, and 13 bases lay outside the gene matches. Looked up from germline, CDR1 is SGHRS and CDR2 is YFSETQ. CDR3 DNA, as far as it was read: TGCGCCAGCAGCTTGAGAGGGTCCGGGACTAGCGGAAATTCCTACGAG. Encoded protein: CASSLRGSGTSGNSYE. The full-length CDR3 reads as CASSLRGSGTSGNSYEQYF.

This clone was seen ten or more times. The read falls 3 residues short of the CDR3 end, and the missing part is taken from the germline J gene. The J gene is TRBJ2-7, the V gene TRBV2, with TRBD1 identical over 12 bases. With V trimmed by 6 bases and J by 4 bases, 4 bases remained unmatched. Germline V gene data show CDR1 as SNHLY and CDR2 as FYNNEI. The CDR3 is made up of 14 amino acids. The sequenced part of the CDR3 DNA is TGTGCCAGCAGGGGACAGGGGGCTAGGTACGAG. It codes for CASRGQGARYE. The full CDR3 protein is CASRGQGARYEQYF. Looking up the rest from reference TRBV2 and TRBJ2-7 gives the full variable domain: EPEVTQTPSHQVTQMGQEVILRCVPISNHLYFYWYRQILGQKVEFLVSFYNNEISEKSEIFDDQFSVERPDGSNFTLKIRSTKLEDSAMYFCASRGQGARYEQYFGPGTRLTVT.

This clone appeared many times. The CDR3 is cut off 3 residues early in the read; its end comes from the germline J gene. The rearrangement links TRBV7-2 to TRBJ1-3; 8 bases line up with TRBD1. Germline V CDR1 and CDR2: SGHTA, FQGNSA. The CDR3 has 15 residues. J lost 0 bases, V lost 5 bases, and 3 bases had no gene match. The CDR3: CASSLDRGSGNTIYF. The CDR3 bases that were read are TGTGCCAGCAGCCTCGACAGGGGCTCTGGAAACACC.

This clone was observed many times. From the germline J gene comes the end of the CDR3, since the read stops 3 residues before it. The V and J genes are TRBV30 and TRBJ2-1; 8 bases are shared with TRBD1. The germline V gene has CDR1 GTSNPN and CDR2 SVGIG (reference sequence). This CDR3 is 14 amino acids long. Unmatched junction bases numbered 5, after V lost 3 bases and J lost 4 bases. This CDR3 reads CAWSTGTGYNEQFF. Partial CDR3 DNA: TGTGCCTGGAGCACCGGGACAGGATACAATGAG.

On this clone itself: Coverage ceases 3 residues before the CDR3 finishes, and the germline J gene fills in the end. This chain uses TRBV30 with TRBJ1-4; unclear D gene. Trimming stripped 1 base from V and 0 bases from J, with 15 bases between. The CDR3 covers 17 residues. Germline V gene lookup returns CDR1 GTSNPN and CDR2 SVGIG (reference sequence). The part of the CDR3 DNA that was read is TGTGCCTGGAGTGGAATAAATCCTAATGCAACTAATGAAAAA. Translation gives CAWSGINPNATNEK. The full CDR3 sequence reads CAWSGINPNATNEKLFF.

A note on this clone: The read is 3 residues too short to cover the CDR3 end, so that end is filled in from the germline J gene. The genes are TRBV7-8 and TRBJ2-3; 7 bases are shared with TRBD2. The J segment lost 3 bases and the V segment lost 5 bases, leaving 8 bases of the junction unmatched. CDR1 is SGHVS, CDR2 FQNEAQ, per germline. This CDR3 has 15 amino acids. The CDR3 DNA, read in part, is TGTGCCAGCAGCCGGGCGGGGAGGGGAACAGATACG. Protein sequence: CASSRAGRGTDT. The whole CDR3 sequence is CASSRAGRGTDTQYF.

Partial CDR3 DNA: TGTGCCAGCTCGCCCTTCCGGACTAGCGGGAGAGGCACAGATACG. It yields the protein CASSPFRTSGRGTDT. The whole CDR3 is CASSPFRTSGRGTDTQYF. The chain joins TRBV18 to TRBJ2-3; 13 bases match TRBD2. The CDR3 is cut off 3 residues early in the read; its end comes from the germline J gene. V gave up 6 bases and J gave up 1 base; unmatched junction bases: 10. This CDR3 has 18 amino acids. The germline V gene encodes CDR1 KGHSH and CDR2 LQKENI.

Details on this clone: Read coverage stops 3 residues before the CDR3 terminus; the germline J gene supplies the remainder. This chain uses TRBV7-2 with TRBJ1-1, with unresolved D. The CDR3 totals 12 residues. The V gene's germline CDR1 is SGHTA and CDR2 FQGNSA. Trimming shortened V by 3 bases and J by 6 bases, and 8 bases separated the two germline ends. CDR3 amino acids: CASSLQGPEAFF. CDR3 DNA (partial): TGTGCCAGCAGCTTGCAAGGGCCTGAA.

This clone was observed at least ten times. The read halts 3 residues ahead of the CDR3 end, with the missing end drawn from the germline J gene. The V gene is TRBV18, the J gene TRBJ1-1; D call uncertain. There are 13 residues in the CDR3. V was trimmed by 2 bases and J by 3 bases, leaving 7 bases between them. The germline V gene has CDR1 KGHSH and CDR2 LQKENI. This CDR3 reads CASSPDTDTEAFF. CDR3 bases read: TGTGCCAGCTCACCAGACACCGACACTGAA.

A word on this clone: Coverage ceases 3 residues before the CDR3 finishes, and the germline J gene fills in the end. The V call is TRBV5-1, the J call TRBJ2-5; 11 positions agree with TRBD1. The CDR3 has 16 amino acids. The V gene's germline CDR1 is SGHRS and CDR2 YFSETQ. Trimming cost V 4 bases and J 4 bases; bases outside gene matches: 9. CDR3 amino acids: CASSPPQGQGGETQYF. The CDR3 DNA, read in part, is TGCGCCAGCAGCCCTCCCCAGGGACAGGGGGGAGAGACC.

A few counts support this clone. CDR3 DNA (partial): TGTGCCAGCTCCCTGCTGACCAGGGATAAGTCAACC. It specifies CASSLLTRDKST. The CDR3 in its entirety is CASSLLTRDKSTLHF. The rearrangement links TRBV18 to TRBJ1-6; D possibly corresponds to TRBD1 (5 bases). The CDR3 end is not reached by the read, which stops 3 residues before it; the germline J gene fills it in. From germline, CDR1 is KGHSH and CDR2 LQKENI. CDR3 length equals 15 residues. Looking up the rest from reference TRBV18 and TRBJ1-6 gives the full variable domain: NAGVMQNPRHLVRRRGQEARLRCSPMKGHSHVYWYRQLPEEGLKFMVYLQKENIIDESGMPKERFSAEFPKEGPSILRIQQVVRGDSAAYFCASSLLTRDKSTLHFGNGTRLTVT.

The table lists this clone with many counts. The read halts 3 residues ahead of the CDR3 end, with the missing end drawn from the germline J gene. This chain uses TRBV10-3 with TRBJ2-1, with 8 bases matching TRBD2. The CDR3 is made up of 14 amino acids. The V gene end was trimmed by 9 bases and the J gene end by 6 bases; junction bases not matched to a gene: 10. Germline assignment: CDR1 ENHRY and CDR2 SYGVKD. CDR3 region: CAISAGVDSNEQFF. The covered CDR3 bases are TGTGCCATTTCAGCGGGAGTAGACTCCAATGAG.

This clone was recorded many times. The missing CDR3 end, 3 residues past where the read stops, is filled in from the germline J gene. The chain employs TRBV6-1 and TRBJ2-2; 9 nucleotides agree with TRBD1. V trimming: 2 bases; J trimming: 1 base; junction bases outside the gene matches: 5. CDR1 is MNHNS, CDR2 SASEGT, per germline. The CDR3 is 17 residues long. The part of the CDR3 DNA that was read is TGTGCCAGCAGTGAATTTGGGACAGGGAAGAACACCGGGGAG. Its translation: CASSEFGTGKNTGE. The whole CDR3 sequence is CASSEFGTGKNTGELFF.